The present entry profiles one T cell receptor beta chain with its context. Libraries were prepared by immunoSEQ multiplex PCR; TCRdb keeps only in-frame clonotypes and omits some of them. Here the sample spans more than 200,000 clones, around 92% being singletons. V was trimmed by 3 bases and J by 8 bases, leaving 15 bases between them. The CDR3 extends over 14 amino acids. Germline V CDR1 and CDR2: KGHDR, SFDVKD. This sample stems from a study of blood T cell repertoires in COVID-19. Overall study context: Specimens from acute and convalescent COVID-19 originated in the United States, Italy and Spain. PBMCs, B-cell-depleted T cells, or T cells were the source of the cDNA or gDNA that made up the material.

The sequence was obtained from a young woman with acute COVID-19. The chain combines TRBV24-1 with TRBJ1-2; D not certain. The source material was PBMCs or T cells enriched from blood (not recorded which). The CDR3 sequence is CATSDPDSLEGYTF. DNA for the CDR3: TGTGCCACCAGTGATCCCGACTCCCTTGAGGGCTACACCTTC.